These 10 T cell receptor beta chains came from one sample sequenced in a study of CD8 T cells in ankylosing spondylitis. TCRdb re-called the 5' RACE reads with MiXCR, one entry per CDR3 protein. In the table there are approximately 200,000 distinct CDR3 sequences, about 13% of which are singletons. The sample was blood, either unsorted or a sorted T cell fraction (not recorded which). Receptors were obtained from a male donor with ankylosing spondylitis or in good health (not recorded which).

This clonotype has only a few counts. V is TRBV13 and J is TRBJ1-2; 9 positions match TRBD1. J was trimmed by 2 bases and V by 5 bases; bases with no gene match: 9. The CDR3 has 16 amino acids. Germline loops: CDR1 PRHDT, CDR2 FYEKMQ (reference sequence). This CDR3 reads CASSQPGTGPNYGYTF. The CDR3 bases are TGTGCCAGCAGCCAACCCGGGACAGGGCCGAACTATGGCTACACCTTC. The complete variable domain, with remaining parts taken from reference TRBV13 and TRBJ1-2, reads AAGVIQSPRHLIKEKRETATLKCYPIPRHDTVYWYQQGPGQDPQFLISFYEKMQSDKGSIPDRFSAQQFSDYHSELNMSSLELGDSALYFCASSQPGTGPNYGYTFGSGTRLTVV.

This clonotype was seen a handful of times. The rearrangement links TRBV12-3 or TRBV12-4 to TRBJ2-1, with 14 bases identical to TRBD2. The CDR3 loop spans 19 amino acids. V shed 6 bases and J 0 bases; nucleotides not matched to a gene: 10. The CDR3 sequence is CASSSTSGRAPSSYNEQFF. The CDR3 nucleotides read TGTGCCAGCAGCTCGACTAGCGGGAGGGCCCCGAGCTCCTACAATGAGCAGTTCTTC.

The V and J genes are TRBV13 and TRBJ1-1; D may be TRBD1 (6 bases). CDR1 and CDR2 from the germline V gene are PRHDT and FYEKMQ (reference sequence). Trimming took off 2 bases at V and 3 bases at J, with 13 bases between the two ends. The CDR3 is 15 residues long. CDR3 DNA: TGTGCCAGCAGCTTAATTGGGGGCGAGGACACTGAAGCTTTCTTT. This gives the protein CASSLIGGEDTEAFF. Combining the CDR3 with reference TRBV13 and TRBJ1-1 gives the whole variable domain AAGVIQSPRHLIKEKRETATLKCYPIPRHDTVYWYQQGPGQDPQFLISFYEKMQSDKGSIPDRFSAQQFSDYHSELNMSSLELGDSALYFCASSLIGGEDTEAFFGQGTRLTVV.

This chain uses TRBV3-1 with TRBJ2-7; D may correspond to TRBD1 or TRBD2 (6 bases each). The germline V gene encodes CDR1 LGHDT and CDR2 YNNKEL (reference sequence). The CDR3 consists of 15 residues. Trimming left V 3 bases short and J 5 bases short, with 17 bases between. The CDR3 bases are TGTGCCAGCAGCCACTCCCTGGGGGGCAGGGACGAGCAGTACTTC. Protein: CASSHSLGGRDEQYF.

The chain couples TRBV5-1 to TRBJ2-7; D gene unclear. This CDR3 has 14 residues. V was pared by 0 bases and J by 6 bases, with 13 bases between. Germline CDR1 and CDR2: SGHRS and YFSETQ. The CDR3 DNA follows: TGCGCCAGCAGCTTGGGCACCTCGTTAGGCGAGCAGTACTTC. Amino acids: CASSLGTSLGEQYF.

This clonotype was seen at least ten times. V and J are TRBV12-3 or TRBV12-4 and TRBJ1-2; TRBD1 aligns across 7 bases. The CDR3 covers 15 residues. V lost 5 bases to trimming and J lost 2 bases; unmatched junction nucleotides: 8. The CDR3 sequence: CASSQTGTDNYGYTF. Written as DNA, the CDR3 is TGTGCCAGCAGTCAAACCGGGACAGACAACTATGGCTACACCTTC.

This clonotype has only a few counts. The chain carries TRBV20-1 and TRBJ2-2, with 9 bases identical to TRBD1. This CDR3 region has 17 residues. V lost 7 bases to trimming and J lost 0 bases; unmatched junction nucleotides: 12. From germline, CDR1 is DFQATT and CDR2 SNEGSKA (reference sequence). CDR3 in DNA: TGCAGTGAAAACGGGACAGGGCCCGAAGCGAACACCGGGGAGCTGTTTTTT. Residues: CSENGTGPEANTGELFF.

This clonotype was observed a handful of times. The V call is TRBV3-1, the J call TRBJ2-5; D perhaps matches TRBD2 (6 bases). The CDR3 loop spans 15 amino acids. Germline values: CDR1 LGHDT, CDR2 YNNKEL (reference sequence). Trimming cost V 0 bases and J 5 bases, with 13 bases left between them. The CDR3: CASSQESEGGETQYF. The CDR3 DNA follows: TGTGCCAGCAGCCAAGAATCGGAAGGAGGGGAGACCCAGTACTTC.

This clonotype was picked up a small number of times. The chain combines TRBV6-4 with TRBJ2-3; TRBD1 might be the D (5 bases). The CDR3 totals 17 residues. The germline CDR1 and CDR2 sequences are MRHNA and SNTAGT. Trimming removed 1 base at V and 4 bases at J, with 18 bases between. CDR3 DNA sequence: TGTGCCAGCAGTGACTTTAAATTGCAGGGTGGAGCAGATACGCAGTATTTT. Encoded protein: CASSDFKLQGGADTQYF.

Here the CDR3 reads CASSQVAGGVGEQYF. CDR3 nucleotide sequence: TGCGCCAGCAGCCAAGTGGCAGGGGGCGTAGGCGAGCAGTACTTC. The rearrangement links TRBV4-1 to TRBJ2-7; 8 bases are a match to TRBD1. From germline, CDR1 is MGHRA and CDR2 YSYEKL. With V trimmed by 1 base and J by 6 bases, 8 bases remained unmatched. The CDR3 has 15 residues.